These T cell receptor beta chains were read from a single sample in a study of blood T cells in healthy people across ages. TCRdb reprocessed the 5' RACE reads via MiXCR and lists one record per CDR3 protein. Seen here are 850,000 to 1,000,000 distinct CDR3 sequences, 45% to 50% observed once, and the top ten hold around 15%. Sequencing was carried out using blood. Receptors originate from a man aged 25-40 years in good health. CDR3s include the opening cysteine and the closing phenylalanine or tryptophan. D genes are given only for firm matches. Not all rows give a size; the values are once, few, many and, for expanded clones, a class.

v_call,clone_size,d_call,j_call,cdr3_aa,cdr3_nt
TRBV20-1,few,TRBD1,TRBJ2-1,CSAIRTGINEQFF,TGCAGTGCTATACGGACAGGGATCAATGAGCAGTTCTTC
TRBV5-1,.,.,TRBJ2-2,CASCPRTGELFF,TGCGCCAGCTGCCCGCGGACCGGGGAGCTGTTTTTT
TRBV6-2/TRBV6-3,few,.,TRBJ2-5,CASSDGGREETQYF,TGTGCCAGCAGTGACGGAGGCAGGGAAGAGACCCAGTACTTC
TRBV10-2,.,.,TRBJ1-6,CASSEVGNSPLHF,TGCGCCAGCAGTGAAGTCGGGAATTCACCCCTCCACTTT
TRBV27,.,.,TRBJ2-7,CASSLGAGNAYEQYF,TGTGCCAGCAGTTTAGGTGCAGGGAATGCCTACGAGCAGTACTTC
TRBV20-1,few,.,TRBJ2-3,CSARRGGSTDTQYF,TGCAGTGCTAGGCGGGGAGGCAGTACAGATACGCAGTATTTT
TRBV27,.,TRBD1,TRBJ1-4,CASSFRSVDRGSEKLFF,TGTGCCAGCAGTTTTAGGTCCGTGGACAGGGGGAGTGAAAAACTGTTTTTT
TRBV7-2,.,.,TRBJ1-2,CASSLVKGANYGYTF,TGTGCCAGCAGCTTAGTGAAGGGGGCTAACTATGGCTACACCTTC
TRBV6-1,many,.,TRBJ1-1,CASTQGGNRAFF,TGTGCCAGCACCCAAGGGGGAAACCGAGCTTTCTTT
TRBV7-8,few,.,TRBJ1-4,CASREGTLNEKLFF,TGTGCCAGCAGGGAGGGAACCCTTAATGAAAAACTGTTTTTT
TRBV28,few,.,TRBJ1-1,CASSLVFGVRRTEAFF,TGTGCCAGCAGTTTAGTCTTCGGGGTTCGGCGCACTGAAGCTTTCTTT
TRBV20-1,.,.,TRBJ1-2,CSASLVRERGYGYTF,TGCAGTGCTAGTCTCGTTAGGGAACGGGGCTATGGCTACACCTTC
TRBV10-3,.,TRBD2,TRBJ2-7,CAISDPSGGACEQYF,TGTGCCATCAGTGATCCTAGCGGGGGGGCCTGCGAGCAGTACTTC
TRBV9,.,.,TRBJ2-3,CASSAPTGLDTQYF,TGTGCCAGCAGCGCCCCAACAGGGTTAGATACGCAGTATTTT
TRBV6-6,.,.,TRBJ1-2,CASSSPGRTLNGYTF,TGTGCCAGCAGTTCCCCGGGACGGACTTTGAATGGCTACACCTTC
TRBV20-1,.,.,TRBJ1-2,CSALAGGLYGYTF,TGCAGTGCTCTAGCGGGTGGCCTTTACGGCTACACCTTC
TRBV28,.,TRBD1,TRBJ2-7,CASSRSSDRTYEQYF,TGTGCCAGCAGTCGATCTTCGGACAGGACCTACGAGCAGTACTTC
TRBV7-2,many,.,TRBJ2-3,CASSFSTDTQYF,TGTGCCAGCAGTTTCAGCACAGATACGCAGTATTTT
TRBV15,once,TRBD2,TRBJ2-1,CATSRGGLAGGSYNEQFF,TGTGCCACCAGCAGAGGAGGGTTAGCGGGGGGATCTTACAATGAGCAGTTCTTC
TRBV12-3/TRBV12-4,.,.,TRBJ2-1,CASGATGILYNEQFF,TGTGCCAGCGGAGCCACAGGGATCCTTTACAATGAGCAGTTCTTC
TRBV25-1,few,.,TRBJ2-5,CASSEAGSETQYF,TGTGCCAGCAGTGAAGCAGGATCAGAGACCCAGTACTTC
TRBV4-2,.,.,TRBJ2-5,CASSQGGTMQETQYF,TGTGCCAGCAGCCAAGGGGGGACAATGCAAGAGACCCAGTACTTC
TRBV6-5,.,.,TRBJ2-7,CASSPSIYEQYF,TGTGCCAGCAGTCCTTCCATCTACGAGCAGTACTTC
TRBV7-8,.,TRBD1,TRBJ1-4,CASSRGQTNEKLFF,TGTGCCAGCAGCAGGGGACAGACTAATGAAAAACTGTTTTTT
TRBV28,.,TRBD1,TRBJ1-5,CASSPLDRVNQPQHF,TGTGCCAGCAGCCCCCTGGACAGGGTCAATCAGCCCCAGCATTTT
TRBV29-1,.,.,TRBJ1-2,CSVETGVNYGYTF,TGCAGCGTGGAGACAGGTGTTAACTATGGCTACACCTTC
TRBV3-1,once,.,TRBJ1-3,CASSQDRRRVGNTIYF,TGTGCCAGCAGCCAAGATCGACGGAGGGTGGGAAACACCATATATTTT
TRBV6-2/TRBV6-3,.,.,TRBJ1-5,CTSTQVTNQPQHF,TGTACCAGTACACAGGTTACCAATCAGCCCCAGCATTTT
TRBV19,.,TRBD2,TRBJ2-5,CASSTTSGQETQYF,TGTGCCAGTAGTACTACTAGCGGCCAAGAGACCCAGTACTTC
TRBV5-1,few,.,TRBJ2-5,CASSLDPGAEGETQYF,TGCGCCAGCAGCTTGGATCCGGGGGCAGAAGGCGAGACCCAGTACTTC
TRBV2,.,.,TRBJ1-5,CASSVGEGIAQPQHF,TGTGCCAGCAGTGTCGGGGAGGGCATTGCTCAGCCCCAGCATTTT
TRBV20-1,once,TRBD2,TRBJ2-5,CSARGLAGGEETQYF,TGCAGTGCTAGGGGTCTAGCGGGGGGGGAAGAGACCCAGTACTTC
TRBV12-3/TRBV12-4,few,.,TRBJ1-2,CAGSFSIAGYGYTF,TGTGCCGGCAGTTTTTCCATTGCGGGTTATGGCTACACCTTC
TRBV27,.,.,TRBJ2-7,CASSFYWGPYEQYF,TGTGCCAGCAGTTTCTACTGGGGGCCCTACGAGCAGTACTTC
TRBV9,.,TRBD2,TRBJ2-5,CASSGLAGGPGGETQYF,TGTGCCAGCAGCGGGCTAGCGGGGGGGCCCGGCGGGGAGACCCAGTACTTC
TRBV5-1,few,.,TRBJ1-2,CASSLSMEFGYGYTF,TGCGCCAGCAGCTTGAGTATGGAATTCGGCTATGGCTACACCTTC
TRBV3-1,.,.,TRBJ2-7,CASSQGGGENEQYF,TGTGCCAGCAGCCAAGGAGGGGGGGAAAACGAGCAGTACTTC
TRBV5-1,.,TRBD2,TRBJ2-1,CASSRQTRGVDEQFF,TGCGCCAGCAGCCGACAAACACGGGGGGTGGATGAGCAGTTCTTC
TRBV5-1,.,.,TRBJ2-5,CASSSGTYDERYF,TGCGCCAGCAGCTCCGGGACGTACGACGAGCGGTACTTC
TRBV2,.,TRBD2,TRBJ2-3,CASKLAGVVADTQYF,TGTGCCAGCAAGCTAGCGGGGGTCGTAGCAGATACGCAGTATTTT
TRBV29-1,few,.,TRBJ2-7,CSVEGGSGSYEQYF,TGCAGCGTTGAAGGGGGCTCAGGGTCCTACGAGCAGTACTTC
TRBV5-6,.,TRBD1,TRBJ1-4,CASSGGQPNEKLFF,TGTGCCAGCAGCGGGGGACAGCCGAATGAAAAACTGTTTTTT
TRBV4-2,.,TRBD1,TRBJ1-1,CASSPGQGGANTEAFF,TGTGCCAGCAGCCCTGGACAGGGAGGGGCGAACACTGAAGCTTTCTTT
TRBV3-1,.,TRBD1,TRBJ2-7,CASHRTGDSYEQYF,TGTGCCAGCCACAGGACAGGGGACTCCTACGAGCAGTACTTC
TRBV7-9,.,TRBD2,TRBJ2-1,CASSQREYNEQFF,TGTGCCAGCAGCCAGCGGGAATACAATGAGCAGTTCTTC
TRBV7-2,few,.,TRBJ2-7,CASRPPGQLFAEQYF,TGTGCCAGCAGACCACCCGGACAGCTGTTTGCCGAGCAGTACTTC
TRBV20-1,.,.,TRBJ2-3,CSARDHLGTDTQYF,TGCAGTGCTAGAGATCATTTGGGGACAGATACGCAGTATTTT
TRBV7-2,.,TRBD1,TRBJ1-1,CASSWVGTGGTEAFF,TGTGCCAGCAGCTGGGTCGGGACAGGGGGCACTGAAGCTTTCTTT